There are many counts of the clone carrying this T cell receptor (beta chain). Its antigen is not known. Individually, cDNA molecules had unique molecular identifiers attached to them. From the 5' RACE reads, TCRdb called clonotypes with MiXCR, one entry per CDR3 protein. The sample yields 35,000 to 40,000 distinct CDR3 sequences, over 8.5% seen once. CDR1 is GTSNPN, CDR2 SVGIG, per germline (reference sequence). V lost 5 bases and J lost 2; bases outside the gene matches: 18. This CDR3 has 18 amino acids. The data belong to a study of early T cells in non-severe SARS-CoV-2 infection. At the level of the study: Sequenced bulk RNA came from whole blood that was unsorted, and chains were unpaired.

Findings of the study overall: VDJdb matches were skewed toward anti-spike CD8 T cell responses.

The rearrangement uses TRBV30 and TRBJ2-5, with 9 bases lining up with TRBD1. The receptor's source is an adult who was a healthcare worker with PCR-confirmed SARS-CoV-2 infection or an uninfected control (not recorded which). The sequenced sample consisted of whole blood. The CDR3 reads CAWASSQRDRVLQETQYF. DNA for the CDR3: TGTGCCTGGGCATCTTCCCAACGGGACAGGGTTTTACAAGAGACCCAGTACTTC.